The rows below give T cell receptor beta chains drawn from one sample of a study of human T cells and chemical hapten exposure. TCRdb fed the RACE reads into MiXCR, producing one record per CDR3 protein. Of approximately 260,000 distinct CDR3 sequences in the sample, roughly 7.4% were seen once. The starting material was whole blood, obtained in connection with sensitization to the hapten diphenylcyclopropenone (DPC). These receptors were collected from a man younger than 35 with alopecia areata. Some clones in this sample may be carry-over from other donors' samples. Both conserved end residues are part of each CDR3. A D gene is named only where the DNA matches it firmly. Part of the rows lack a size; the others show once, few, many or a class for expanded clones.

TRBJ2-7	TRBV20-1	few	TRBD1	CSATTGGDRYEQYF	TGCAGTGCTACCACAGGGGGCGACCGGTACGAGCAGTACTTC
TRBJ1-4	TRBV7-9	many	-	CASTETNGVNEKLFF	TGTGCCAGCACTGAAACTAACGGAGTAAATGAAAAACTGTTTTTT
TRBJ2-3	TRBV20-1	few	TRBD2	CSAKLEQRGVSTDTQYF	TGCAGTGCTAAGCTGGAGCAGCGGGGGGTTAGCACAGATACGCAGTATTTT
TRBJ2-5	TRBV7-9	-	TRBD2	CASSSQRTSGGKTQYF	TGTGCCAGCAGTTCTCAGAGGACTAGCGGGGGCAAGACCCAGTACTTC
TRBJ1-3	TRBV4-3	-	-	CASSQEGQTGNTIYF	TGCGCCAGCAGCCAAGAAGGGCAGACTGGAAACACCATATATTTT
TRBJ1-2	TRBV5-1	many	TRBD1	CASSQDDRAYGYTF	TGCGCCAGCAGCCAGGACGACAGGGCTTATGGCTACACCTTC
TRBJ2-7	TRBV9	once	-	CASSVAAFPSYEQYF	TGTGCCAGCAGCGTAGCAGCTTTCCCTTCCTACGAGCAGTACTTC
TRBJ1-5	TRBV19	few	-	CASARGRDSNQPQHF	TGTGCCAGCGCTAGGGGAAGGGATAGCAATCAGCCCCAGCATTTT
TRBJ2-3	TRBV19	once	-	CASSIVGSTDTQYF	TGTGCCAGTAGTATAGTTGGCAGCACAGATACGCAGTATTTT
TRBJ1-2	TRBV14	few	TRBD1	CASSHHGQGAVYGYTF	TGTGCCAGCAGCCACCACGGACAGGGGGCGGTTTATGGCTACACCTTC
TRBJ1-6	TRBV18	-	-	CASSLATGSANSPLHF	TGTGCCAGCTCACTTGCTACAGGGAGTGCGAATTCACCCCTCCACTTT
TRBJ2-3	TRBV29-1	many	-	CSVEGEVTDTQYF	TGCAGCGTTGAAGGAGAGGTCACAGATACGCAGTATTTT
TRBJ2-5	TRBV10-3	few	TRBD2	CAISEPGLAGGQETQYF	TGTGCCATCAGTGAACCGGGACTAGCGGGGGGCCAAGAGACCCAGTACTTC
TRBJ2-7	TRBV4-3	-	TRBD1	CASSPGTGRSYEQYF	TGCGCCAGCAGCCCCGGGACAGGGCGCTCCTACGAGCAGTACTTC